This entry is about one T cell receptor beta chain. The data are from a study of shared clonotypes between healthy human individuals. The CDR3 loop spans 16 amino acids. The ends were cut back, 2 bases at V and 6 bases at J, with 20 bases in the middle. The germline gives CDR1 WNHNN, CDR2 SYGVQD (reference sequence). This table comes from immunoSEQ multiplex PCR, and its TCRdb copy is limited to in-frame clones, with some not included. The sample contains 2 million or so clones, 95% of which appear only once. The sequence was obtained from a man aged 18 to 29 in good health. The genes are TRBV10-1 and TRBJ2-7; D gene ambiguous. Specimen: naive CD4+ T cells sorted from blood. The subset was: CD45RA+ positively selected. The CDR3 here is CASSEPLLPGHPEQYF. The CDR3 DNA reads as TGCGCCAGCAGTGAGCCGTTACTACCCGGGCATCCCGAGCAGTACTTC.